This TCR beta chain was sequenced in a study of cytomegalovirus exposure and HLA in healthy donors. The germline gives CDR1 SGHRS, CDR2 YFSETQ. The CDR3 extends over 16 amino acids. Deletions cut 1 base from V and 0 bases from J, with 11 bases between. Study-level findings and limits: Trimming of TCR beta V- and J-genes showed a link, identified in a later analysis, to a missense DCLRE1C variant. The authors later found HLA-associated TCR beta chains more clonally expanded than equally common others. Reports showed the classifier diagnosing cytomegalovirus status with high specificity and sensitivity. Rarity marked most TCR sequences, yet some public TCRs occurred in many donors.

Primers for the PCR totalled 60 Vbeta and 13 Jbeta. Profiling relied on immunoSEQ multiplex PCR, and the TCRdb table lists in-frame clones only, not all of them. This table has about 120,000 clones, more than 70% appearing once. A few counts support this clone. Its antigen remains unidentified. The sample was PBMCs. The rearrangement links TRBV5-1 to TRBJ1-5, with D perhaps TRBD1 (5 bases). This TCR was recovered from a man between 45 and 60 years old in good health and CMV-seronegative. The CDR3, as DNA: TGCGCCAGCAGCTTGACAGGAGAACATAGCAATCAGCCCCAGCATTTT. Its protein is CASSLTGEHSNQPQHF.